The 12 T cell receptor beta chains in this list originate from one sample, sequenced in a study of Tregs in tolerant kidney transplant recipients. Recipients received nonmyeloablative bone marrow transplants from related graft donors, with transient mixed chimerism. Sequencing was performed with immunoSEQ multiplex PCR; in TCRdb, only in-frame clones are kept and a portion is missing. This table has 95,000 or so clones, 93% appearing once. Sequenced here: CD4+ T cells from blood (PBMCs), sampled 12 months after the transplant. The receptors stem from a human patient who received a combined kidney and bone marrow transplant. Some T cells may be provided by the graft donor.

This chain links TRBV15 with TRBJ1-3, with a possible D match to TRBD1 (5 bases). There are 18 residues in the CDR3. V dropped 0 bases and J dropped 4 bases, with 19 bases sitting between them. Germline values: CDR1 LNHNV, CDR2 YYDKDF (reference sequence). In DNA form, the CDR3 reads TGTGCCACCAGCAGAGATCTAGGTTGGGGGAGGACCGGAAACACCATATATTTT. Amino acids: CATSRDLGWGRTGNTIYF.

Concerning this clone itself: This sample also contains other DNA sequences that code for the same CDR3. The chain uses TRBV7-2 and TRBJ1-6; unclear D gene. In germline, CDR1 is SGHTA, CDR2 FQGNSA. The ends were cut back, 5 bases at V and 5 bases at J, with 10 bases in the middle. There are 14 residues in the CDR3. CDR3 bases: TGTGCCAGCAGCCCCCATCAGAATAATTCACCCCTCCACTTT. Translating it yields CASSPHQNNSPLHF.

This chain connects TRBV10-3 to TRBJ2-7, with D possibly TRBD2 on 6 matching bases. V gave up 6 bases and J gave up 1 base, with 10 bases separating them. The CDR3 spans 13 residues. CDR1 is ENHRY, CDR2 SYGVKD, per germline. CDR3 loop: CAIRAGTSYEQYF. DNA of the CDR3: TGTGCCATCAGGGCGGGGACGTCCTACGAGCAGTACTTC.

This clone was observed once. This chain connects TRBV7-2 to TRBJ1-2; D possibly corresponds to TRBD1 (6 bases). V lost 1 base to trimming and J lost 6 bases, with 12 bases between them. This CDR3 region has 14 residues. The V gene's germline CDR1 is SGHTA and CDR2 FQGNSA. CDR3 DNA sequence: TGTGCCAGCAGCTTAGTCGGGACAAGAAATGGCTACACCTTC. Protein sequence: CASSLVGTRNGYTF. Using reference TRBV7-2 and TRBJ1-2 for the parts outside the CDR3, the full variable domain is GAGVSQSPSNKVTEKGKDVELRCDPISGHTALYWYRQSLGQGLEFLIYFQGNSAPDKSGLPSDRFSAERTGGSVSTLTIQRTQQEDSAVYLCASSLVGTRNGYTFGSGTRLTVV.

The V call is TRBV4-2, the J call TRBJ2-7, with 8 bases lining up with TRBD1. The V gene's germline CDR1 is LGHNA and CDR2 YNFKEQ. The CDR3 consists of 14 residues. J gave up 5 bases and V 3 bases, and 6 bases lay outside the gene matches. The CDR3 sequence is CASSHDRGLDEQYF. The CDR3 nucleotides are TGTGCCAGCAGCCACGACAGGGGTTTGGACGAGCAGTACTTC.

This clone showed up just once. Other DNA sequences from this sample encode an identical CDR3 as well. The rearrangement uses TRBV6-6 and TRBJ1-2; 7 bases are a match to TRBD1. J was trimmed by 7 bases and V by 6 bases; bases with no gene match: 11. Germline V gene lookup returns CDR1 MNHNY and CDR2 SVGAGI (reference sequence). This CDR3 has 14 amino acids. CDR3 amino acids: CASRVGQVNIGYTF. DNA of the CDR3: TGTGCCAGCAGGGTCGGACAGGTTAATATTGGCTACACCTTC.

V gene TRBV7-3 combines with J gene TRBJ2-1; 9 bases align to TRBD2. The CDR3 sequence is 19 residues long. Germline V gene lookup returns CDR1 SGHTA and CDR2 FQGTGA. V was pared by 5 bases and J by 3 bases, with 17 bases of the junction left unmatched. CDR3 sequence (DNA): TGTGCCAGCAGCCTGGGCCACCTAGCGGGGAGGGGGGACTACAATGAGCAGTTCTTC. Protein product: CASSLGHLAGRGDYNEQFF.

This chain connects TRBV4-3 to TRBJ2-5, with TRBD1 matching 9 bases. CDR3 length equals 15 residues. Germline V lookup: CDR1 LGHNA, CDR2 YSLEER. The ends lost 4 bases at V and 5 bases at J; junction bases unmatched: 8. CDR3 residues: CASSPGQGLAETQYF. The CDR3 nucleotides read TGCGCCAGCAGCCCGGGACAGGGTTTGGCGGAGACCCAGTACTTC.

The chain is built from TRBV7-6 and TRBJ1-2; D may be TRBD1 (5 bases). The CDR3 has 11 residues. V was cut by 10 bases and J by 8 bases, with 14 bases left in between. Germline V gene data show CDR1 as SGHVS and CDR2 as FNYEAQ. CDR3 sequence reads: CAIKTSGGYTF. The CDR3 bases are TGTGCCATCAAAACCTCAGGGGGCTACACCTTC.

This clone was counted a single time. The gene calls are TRBV11-1 and TRBJ2-1, with D tentatively TRBD2 (6 bases). Germline values: CDR1 SGHAT, CDR2 FQDESV (reference sequence). V was pared by 5 bases and J by 4 bases, with 15 bases between. The CDR3 covers 15 residues. CDR3 loop: CASSEGLISYNEQFF. The CDR3 DNA reads TGTGCCAGCAGCGAAGGACTAATAAGTTACAATGAGCAGTTCTTC. The full variable domain, rest sourced from reference TRBV11-1 and TRBJ2-1, is EAEVAQSPRYKITEKSQAVAFWCDPISGHATLYWYRQILGQGPELLVQFQDESVVDDSQLPKDRFSAERLKGVDSTLKIQPAELGDSAMYLCASSEGLISYNEQFFGPGTRLTVL.

The J gene is TRBJ1-2, the V gene TRBV7-2; D is unresolved. The CDR3 length is 15 residues. The V end lost 2 bases, the J end lost 8 bases, and 18 bases lay between the germline ends. CDR1 and CDR2 from the germline V gene are SGHTA and FQGNSA. Here the CDR3 DNA reads TGTGCCAGCAGCTTAAGGAGTGCCGCTCCTGAGGGCTACACCTTC. The encoded protein is CASSLRSAAPEGYTF.

This rearrangement joins TRBV5-4 to TRBJ2-3, with 8 bases that match TRBD2. The length of the CDR3 is 19 residues. The J segment lost 0 bases and the V segment lost 0 bases, leaving 12 bases of the junction unmatched. Germline V CDR1 and CDR2: SGHNT, YYREEE (reference sequence). The CDR3 here is CASSLAVGLAGTSTDTQYF. The CDR3 DNA reads as TGTGCCAGCAGCTTGGCCGTAGGTCTAGCGGGTACAAGCACAGATACGCAGTATTTT.